The clone carrying this TCR beta chain was detected a few times. The antigen remains undetermined. The germline V and J ends were trimmed by 1 base and 2 bases, with 10 bases remaining between them. The CDR3 consists of 15 residues. Germline CDR1 LGHNA, CDR2 YSLEER. The sample is drawn from a study of T-cell memory formation after mild COVID-19. Study-wide results and caveats: Contracting CD4+ clones lay largely in CM and EM, with CD8+ ones residing in EMRA. Certain responding clones were present in pre-infection memory, suggesting participation of cross-reactive memory.

From 5'RACE with constant-segment primers came TCR alpha and TCR beta cDNA libraries that carried sample barcodes and UMIs. TCRdb reprocessed the 5' RACE reads via MiXCR and lists one record per CDR3 protein. The sample lists 350,000 or so distinct CDR3 sequences, roughly 20% occurring once. The sample taken for sequencing was PBMCs or a T cell subset sorted from them (not recorded which). The chain combines TRBV4-3 with TRBJ2-3; D unclear. This receptor was obtained from an adult woman who had mild COVID-19 (a few samples of this study predate the infection). Cell type and time point are not known. CDR3 region: CASSQGDAYTDTQYF. CDR3 sequence (DNA): TGCGCCAGCAGCCAAGGAGATGCCTACACAGATACGCAGTATTTT.